This T cell receptor (beta chain) was recovered during a study of cytomegalovirus exposure and HLA in healthy donors. Regarding the study as a whole: Later work found that TCR association rates differed between HLA loci; DRB1 had the most and HLA-C the fewest. Cytomegalovirus association was listed for 150 or so TCR beta chains.

Primers for the PCR totalled 60 Vbeta and 13 Jbeta. Clones were sequenced by immunoSEQ multiplex PCR, and TCRdb holds only the in-frame ones, with some missing. This table holds roughly 240,000 clones, around 84% found once. The V gene's germline CDR1 is SGHVS and CDR2 FNYEAQ. This CDR3 is built from 16 residues. V was trimmed by 2 bases and J by 2 bases, leaving 15 bases between them. With respect to this clone: Its matching antigen is unknown.

The TCR sequence derives from a girl aged 2 to 10 in good health and CMV-seronegative. Source material: PBMCs. J is TRBJ2-5 and V is TRBV7-6, with D possibly being TRBD2 (7 bases). In nucleotides, the CDR3 is TGTGCCAGCAGCTTAAACGGCGGGGGCTTGCAAGAGACCCAGTACTTC. Protein product: CASSLNGGGLQETQYF. Together with reference TRBV7-6 and TRBJ2-5, the CDR3 gives the full variable domain: GAGVSQSPRYKVTKRGQDVALRCDPISGHVSLYWYRQALGQGPEFLTYFNYEAQQDKSGLPNDRFSAERPEGSISTLTIQRTEQRDSAMYRCASSLNGGGLQETQYFGPGTRLLVL.